This entry lists 16 T cell receptor beta chains sequenced from one sample in a study of shared clonotypes between healthy human individuals. Some clones are missing from TCRdb's copy, which holds only in-frame ones; the method was immunoSEQ multiplex PCR. The repertoire holds approximately 2.4 million clones, with approximately 95% as singletons. The specimen sequenced was naive CD4+ T cells sorted from blood. Subset: CD45RA+ positively selected. These receptors were obtained from a man younger than 35 in good health.

The rearrangement joins TRBV19 to TRBJ1-2, with D uncertain. Germline V gene lookup returns CDR1 LNHDA and CDR2 SQIVND (reference sequence). The CDR3 has 9 residues. Trimming stripped 7 bases from V and 8 bases from J, with 5 bases between. Here the CDR3 DNA reads TGTGCCAGTATTGGCGGCTACACCTTC. Translated, it gives CASIGGYTF.

With regard to this clone: At the DNA level, this CDR3 is encoded by other sequences in the same sample as well. The chain joins TRBV20-1 to TRBJ1-1, with unresolved D. Trimming shortened V by 1 base and J by 3 bases, and 3 bases separated the two germline ends. The CDR3 contains 11 residues. Germline V gene lookup returns CDR1 DFQATT and CDR2 SNEGSKA (reference sequence). The CDR3 loop reads CSARADTEAFF. For the CDR3, the DNA is TGCAGTGCTAGAGCCGACACTGAAGCTTTCTTT.

This clone was seen a handful of times. The chain employs TRBV27 and TRBJ1-1, with D possibly being TRBD1 (6 bases). Trimming removed 3 bases from V and 5 bases from J, with 19 bases in between. The CDR3 length is 16 residues. Germline assignment: CDR1 MNHEY and CDR2 SMNVEV (reference sequence). The chain's CDR3 is CASSFDPSQGVTEAFF. The CDR3 nucleotides read TGTGCCAGCAGTTTCGATCCATCACAGGGTGTAACTGAAGCTTTCTTT.

The CDR3, as DNA: TGTGCCAGCAGCCCGCGAAGCACCTCAGATACGCAGTATTTT. It encodes CASSPRSTSDTQYF. The genes are TRBV11-3 and TRBJ2-3; D is undetermined. Trimming took off 5 bases at V and 4 bases at J, with 13 bases between the two ends. The CDR3 spans 14 residues. CDR1 is SGHNT and CDR2 is YENEEA in the germline V gene.

This chain connects TRBV4-1 to TRBJ2-3; 11 nucleotides align to TRBD2. The CDR3 has 19 amino acids. V dropped 1 base and J dropped 3; count of bases not matched to a gene: 12. Per germline, CDR1 MGHRA and CDR2 YSYEKL. CDR3 sequence: CASSQGLAGNFWGTDTQYF. The CDR3 bases are TGCGCCAGCAGCCAAGGACTAGCGGGAAATTTTTGGGGGACAGATACGCAGTATTTT.

The chain carries TRBV5-4 and TRBJ2-7; TRBD2 aligns across 8 bases. Germline trimming cut 2 bases from V and 1 base from J; bases unmatched to any gene: 14. The CDR3 runs to 18 residues. The germline V gene has CDR1 SGHNT and CDR2 YYREEE (reference sequence). The chain's CDR3 is CASSLAGIRGGPSYEQYF. The CDR3, as DNA: TGTGCCAGCAGCTTAGCGGGGATACGCGGGGGGCCTTCCTACGAGCAGTACTTC.

The chain employs TRBV19 and TRBJ2-3; D is perhaps TRBD1 (5 bases). The CDR3 covers 15 residues. Germline V gene lookup returns CDR1 LNHDA and CDR2 SQIVND (reference sequence). V lost 4 bases and J lost 4, with 15 bases in between. Written as DNA, the CDR3 is TGTGCCAGTAGTACCGTACTGACAGCACCAGATACGCAGTATTTT. Its protein is CASSTVLTAPDTQYF.

V is TRBV29-1 and J is TRBJ2-1; D remains unclear. V lost 3 bases and J 6 bases, leaving 15 bases between the germline ends. The CDR3 is 14 amino acids. CDR1 SQVTM and CDR2 ANQGSEA come from the germline V gene. The CDR3: CSVEAPNRINEQFF. The CDR3 DNA is TGCAGCGTTGAGGCTCCCAATCGTATCAATGAGCAGTTCTTC.

This clone was observed a single time. The V gene is TRBV5-8, the J gene TRBJ2-1; 9 nucleotides align to TRBD1. CDR1 is SGHTS and CDR2 is YDEGEE in the germline V gene. V lost 1 base and J lost 7; bases outside the gene matches: 9. The CDR3 is 16 residues long. The CDR3 is CASSLRTGVSPNEQFF. Here the CDR3 DNA reads TGTGCCAGCAGCTTGAGGACAGGGGTCAGTCCAAATGAGCAGTTCTTC.

The chain recombines TRBV5-4 with TRBJ2-1; 8 bases align to TRBD2. The ends lost 4 bases at V and 0 bases at J; junction bases unmatched: 3. This CDR3 has 15 residues. Germline lookup yields CDR1 SGHNT and CDR2 YYREEE (reference sequence). The CDR3 spells CASSPGGDSYNEQFF. The CDR3 nucleotides read TGTGCCAGCAGCCCCGGGGGGGACTCCTACAATGAGCAGTTCTTC.

The V and J genes are TRBV9 and TRBJ2-3; 8 bases map to TRBD2. Germline values: CDR1 SGDLS, CDR2 YYNGEE. V dropped 0 bases and J dropped 2; count of bases not matched to a gene: 8. CDR3 length equals 17 residues. The CDR3 here is CASSVGVLAETTDTQYF. As DNA, the CDR3 is TGTGCCAGCAGCGTAGGGGTACTAGCGGAGACCACAGATACGCAGTATTTT.

Notes on this clone: Other DNA sequences in this sample translate to the same CDR3. The V and J genes are TRBV30 and TRBJ2-5; no definite D call. Between the trimmed V and J ends, which lost 2 bases and 3 bases, there was a span of 4 bases. This CDR3 is built from 11 residues. Germline loops: CDR1 GTSNPN, CDR2 SVGIG (reference sequence). CDR3 coding DNA: TGTGCCTGGAGTCTTGAAGAGACCCAGTACTTC. It specifies CAWSLEETQYF.

The gene calls are TRBV2 and TRBJ2-7; D is unresolved. The end of the DNA aligns better with TRBJ2-5, so the J call may be wrong. The CDR3 runs 14 residues. Germline CDR1 reads SNHLY; CDR2 reads FYNNEI. The CDR3 DNA reads TGTGCCAGCAGTGAAACGGGTCCGAGGGAGACCCAGTACTTC. Translated: CASSETGPRETQYF.

Notes on this clone: The sample holds other DNA sequences that translate to the same CDR3. The chain is built from TRBV5-1 and TRBJ2-5; 8 nucleotides match TRBD2. The CDR3 has 14 amino acids. Germline V CDR1 and CDR2: SGHRS, YFSETQ. V trimming: 2 bases; J trimming: 5 bases; junction bases outside the gene matches: 5. CDR3 nucleotides: TGCGCCAGCAGCTTCCGGGAGGGCCCCGAGACCCAGTACTTC. Protein product: CASSFREGPETQYF.

This chain connects TRBV30 to TRBJ2-5, with no clear D. Germline V gives CDR1 GTSNPN, CDR2 SVGIG (reference sequence). V was trimmed by 0 bases and J by 2 bases, leaving 10 bases between them. The CDR3 spans 14 residues. The CDR3 protein is CAWSVSKLQETQYF. The CDR3 region has the DNA TGTGCCTGGAGTGTATCGAAACTTCAAGAGACCCAGTACTTC.

Comments on this clone: Other DNA sequences in the same sample also yield this CDR3. The rearrangement uses TRBV5-6 and TRBJ2-1; no firm D call. V was cut by 2 bases and J by 4 bases, with 7 bases left in between. The CDR3 is 13 amino acids. Germline V gene data show CDR1 as SGHDT and CDR2 as YYEEEE. CDR3 loop: CASSFTRYNEQFF. The CDR3, as DNA: TGTGCCAGCAGCTTTACGAGGTACAATGAGCAGTTCTTC.